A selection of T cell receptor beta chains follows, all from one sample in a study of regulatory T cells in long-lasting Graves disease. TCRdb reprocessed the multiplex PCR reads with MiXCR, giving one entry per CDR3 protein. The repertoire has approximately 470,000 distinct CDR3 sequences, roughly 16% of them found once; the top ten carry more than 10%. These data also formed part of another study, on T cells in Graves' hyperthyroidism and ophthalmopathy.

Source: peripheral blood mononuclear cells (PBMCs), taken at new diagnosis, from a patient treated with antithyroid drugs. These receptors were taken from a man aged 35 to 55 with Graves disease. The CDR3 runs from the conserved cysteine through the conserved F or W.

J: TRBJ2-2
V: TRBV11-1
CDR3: CASSLLAGFTGELFF

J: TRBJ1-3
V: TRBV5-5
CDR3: CASSLRGPSGNTIYF

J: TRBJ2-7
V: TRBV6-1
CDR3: CASAQGQNEQYF

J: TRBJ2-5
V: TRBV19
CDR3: CASSTLGGGRETQYF

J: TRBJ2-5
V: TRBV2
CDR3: CASSRFPGLAEETRYF

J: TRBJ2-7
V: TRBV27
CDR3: CASSRWEQYF

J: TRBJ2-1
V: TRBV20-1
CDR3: CSAFRDRGDNEQFF

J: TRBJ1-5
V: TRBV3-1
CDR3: CASSQDDGNQPQHF

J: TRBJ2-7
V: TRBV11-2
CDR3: CASSRPSGRGSYEQYF

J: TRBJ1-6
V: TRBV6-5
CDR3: CASSYTDSPLHF

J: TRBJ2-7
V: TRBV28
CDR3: CASSLWTAGYEQYF

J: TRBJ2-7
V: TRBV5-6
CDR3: CASSQPGTGDYEQYF

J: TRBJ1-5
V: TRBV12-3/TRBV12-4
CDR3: CASSLGTGKDQPQHF

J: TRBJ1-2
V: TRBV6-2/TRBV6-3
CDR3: CASSLDRFGYGYTF

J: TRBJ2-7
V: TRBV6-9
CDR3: CASSFLATLAYEQYF

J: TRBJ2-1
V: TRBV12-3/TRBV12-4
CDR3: CASSFRQGGNEQFF

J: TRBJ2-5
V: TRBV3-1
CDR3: CASSHKLWGETQYF

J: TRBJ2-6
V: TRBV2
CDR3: CALSRDRISGANVLTF

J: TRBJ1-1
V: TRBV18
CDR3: CASSLSPGTGAYGFTEAFF

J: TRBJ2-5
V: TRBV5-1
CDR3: CASSSGRSRTQYF

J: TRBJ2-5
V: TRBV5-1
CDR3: CASSLTGGKWETQYF

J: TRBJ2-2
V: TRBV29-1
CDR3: CSVAKTGKGVTGELFF

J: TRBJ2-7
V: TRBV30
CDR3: CAWSVSGAREQYF